What follows are 27 T cell receptor beta chains derived from one specimen sequenced in a study of blood T cell repertoires in COVID-19. The method was immunoSEQ multiplex PCR; TCRdb's version includes in-frame clones alone and lacks a portion of them. This sample yields about 51,000 clones, of which roughly 87% are seen a single time; roughly 3% belongs to the top ten. The sequenced sample consisted of peripheral blood. Receptor source: a man over 45 with active COVID-19.

The CDR3 DNA reads TGTGCCAGCAGAGCTGGGCGAAACTTGGCAGATACGCAGTATTTT. Amino acids: CASRAGRNLADTQYF. V gene TRBV2 combines with J gene TRBJ2-3; the D is unclear. The CDR3 has 15 residues. Germline V lookup: CDR1 SNHLY, CDR2 FYNNEI. The germline V and J ends were trimmed by 6 bases and 4 bases, with 17 bases remaining between them.

The V call is TRBV7-6, the J call TRBJ2-5; 11 bases align to TRBD2. The CDR3 contains 16 residues. The V and J ends lost 5 bases and 5 bases, in that order; junction bases with no gene match: 10. The germline V gene encodes CDR1 SGHVS and CDR2 FNYEAQ. The CDR3 DNA is TGTGCCAGCAGCCAATTAGCGGGAGGGCCTAGGGAGACCCAGTACTTC. It translates to CASSQLAGGPRETQYF.

This chain links TRBV5-1 with TRBJ2-2; TRBD2 agrees at 7 bases. The CDR3 runs to 15 residues. Looked up from germline, CDR1 is SGHRS and CDR2 is YFSETQ. Germline trimming cut 1 base from V and 5 bases from J; bases unmatched to any gene: 5. The CDR3 sequence: CASSLSGINTGELFF. In DNA form, the CDR3 reads TGCGCCAGCAGCTTGAGCGGGATAAATACCGGGGAGCTGTTTTTT.

The V call is TRBV28, the J call TRBJ1-1, with D maybe TRBD1 (6 bases). CDR3 length: 14 residues. CDR1 is MDHEN, CDR2 SYDVKM, per germline. V was cut by 7 bases and J by 2 bases, with 14 bases left in between. CDR3 residues: CASTLRTVNTEAFF. The CDR3 bases are TGTGCCAGCACCCTCAGGACAGTCAACACTGAAGCTTTCTTT.

J is TRBJ1-2 and V is TRBV9; TRBD1 is a possible D gene (5 bases). The CDR3 covers 13 residues. Trimming stripped 3 bases from V and 6 bases from J, with 12 bases between. The germline V gene encodes CDR1 SGDLS and CDR2 YYNGEE. CDR3 protein: CASSGRGEDGYTF. In DNA, the CDR3 is TGTGCCAGCAGCGGGCGGGGGGAGGATGGCTACACCTTC.

The V gene is TRBV27, the J gene TRBJ2-3; D uncertain. The CDR3 runs 15 residues. The germline V gene encodes CDR1 MNHEY and CDR2 SMNVEV (reference sequence). Trimming left V 4 bases short and J 0 bases short, with 11 bases between. DNA for the CDR3: TGTGCCAGCAGTTGGAGAAAAAAAAGCACAGATACGCAGTATTTT. Amino acid sequence: CASSWRKKSTDTQYF.

The rearrangement joins TRBV3-1 (or the pseudogene TRBV3-2) to TRBJ2-1; a weak D match, TRBD2 (6 bases). The CDR3 contains 17 residues. CDR1 LGHDT and CDR2 YNNKEL come from the germline V gene (reference sequence). The V end lost 8 bases, the J end lost 0 bases, and 20 bases lay between the germline ends. The CDR3 here is CASSATGTSSSYNEQFF. In DNA, the CDR3 is TGTGCCAGCTCAGCCACCGGGACTTCAAGCTCCTACAATGAGCAGTTCTTC.

The CDR3: CASTTYLQETQYF. For the CDR3, the DNA is TGTGCCAGCACCACGTATCTACAAGAGACCCAGTACTTC. The genes are TRBV7-3 and TRBJ2-5; D is undetermined. The length of the CDR3 is 13 residues. V shed 7 bases and J shed 2 bases, with 11 bases lying between them. CDR1 is SGHTA and CDR2 is FQGTGA in the germline V gene.

This chain links TRBV18 with TRBJ1-5; maybe TRBD1 (6 bases). This CDR3 comprises 16 residues. Germline V gene lookup returns CDR1 KGHSH and CDR2 LQKENI. Trimming left V 0 bases short and J 4 bases short, with 13 bases between. The CDR3 is CASSPPGADLNQPQHF. The CDR3, as DNA: TGTGCCAGCTCACCACCGGGGGCGGACCTTAATCAGCCCCAGCATTTT.

The chain carries TRBV6-8 and TRBJ1-5, with a weak D call TRBD1 (5 bases). Germline CDR1 and CDR2: MNHGY and SAAAGT. The CDR3 covers 16 residues. The V end was cut by 9 bases, the J end by 3 bases, with 21 bases between. CDR3 protein: CASTDPQTVYNQPQHF. CDR3 nucleotides: TGTGCCAGTACCGACCCCCAGACAGTTTACAATCAGCCCCAGCATTTT.

The chain joins TRBV29-1 to TRBJ2-1; D perhaps matches TRBD2 (6 bases). Germline V gene lookup returns CDR1 SQVTM and CDR2 ANQGSEA. The CDR3 extends over 14 amino acids. V was clipped by 8 bases and J by 4 bases, with 18 bases between them. CDR3: CSSPRGTNYNEQFF. CDR3 nucleotides: TGCAGCTCCCCCCGGGGGACGAATTACAATGAGCAGTTCTTC.

The chain links TRBV11-2 to TRBJ1-3, with 7 bases matching TRBD1. Losses at the gene ends were 1 base for V and 2 bases for J; bases not matched to a gene: 5. The CDR3 is 16 amino acids. CDR1 SGHAT and CDR2 FQNNGV come from the germline V gene. The DNA for the CDR3 is TGTGCCAGCAGCTTAGCGACAGGGCTGGCTGGAAACACCATATATTTT. This gives the protein CASSLATGLAGNTIYF.

The chain combines TRBV6-5 with TRBJ2-1; 7 positions agree with TRBD1. Losses at the gene ends were 6 bases for V and 10 bases for J; bases not matched to a gene: 15. The CDR3 runs to 15 residues. The germline V gene has CDR1 MNHEY and CDR2 SVGAGI. The CDR3 here is CASRAPGGPLREQFF. The CDR3 DNA reads as TGTGCCAGCAGAGCTCCAGGGGGACCTTTGCGGGAGCAGTTCTTC.

This clone has a handful of counts. The chain's CDR3 is CASRVGQGATDTQYF. CDR3 bases: TGTGCCAGTAGAGTGGGACAGGGGGCCACAGATACGCAGTATTTT. The V and J genes are TRBV19 and TRBJ2-3; 12 bases align to TRBD1. The V and J ends lost 6 bases and 2 bases, in that order; junction bases with no gene match: 3. CDR1 LNHDA and CDR2 SQIVND come from the germline V gene (reference sequence). The CDR3 runs to 15 residues.

The chain couples TRBV9 to TRBJ1-6; D call uncertain. This CDR3 is 15 amino acids long. Germline CDR1 and CDR2: SGDLS and YYNGEE. Deletions cut 0 bases from V and 9 bases from J, with 13 bases between. CDR3 in DNA: TGTGCCAGCAGCGTAGGTATCGCAGGCCGTTCACCCCTCCACTTT. The encoded protein is CASSVGIAGRSPLHF.

This clone came up a few times. This chain joins TRBV29-1 and TRBJ2-1; TRBD2 matches 11 bases. CDR3 length equals 14 residues. Germline V gene sequence: CDR1 SQVTM, CDR2 ANQGSEA. Trimming took 4 bases from V and 7 from J; bases not matched to a gene: 6. This CDR3 reads CSVVFGTSGNEQFF. The CDR3 DNA is TGCAGCGTTGTTTTCGGGACTAGCGGAAATGAGCAGTTCTTC.

The chain couples TRBV19 to TRBJ1-3, with D possibly matching TRBD1 (5 bases). The CDR3 contains 14 residues. Trimming removed 10 bases at V and 9 bases at J, with 22 bases between. Germline V gene data show CDR1 as LNHDA and CDR2 as SQIVND (reference sequence). The CDR3 sequence: CATTSGTKGSTIYF. The CDR3 DNA is TGTGCCACCACAAGCGGGACTAAGGGGTCCACCATATATTTT.

The V call is TRBV7-3, the J call TRBJ1-1, with D perhaps TRBD1 (6 bases). V dropped 2 bases and J dropped 4 bases, with 8 bases sitting between them. This CDR3 is built from 13 residues. Germline CDR1 SGHTA, CDR2 FQGTGA. The DNA of the CDR3 is TGTGCCAGCAGCTTAGGACAGCTCACTGAAGCTTTCTTT. This gives the protein CASSLGQLTEAFF.

This clone was seen more than once but under ten times. The chain has TRBV29-1 and TRBJ2-2; TRBD2 matches at 13 bases. This CDR3 spans 15 amino acids. Trimming at V came to 5 bases and at J to 7 bases, leaving 7 bases not matched to a gene. CDR1 SQVTM and CDR2 ANQGSEA come from the germline V gene. CDR3: CSVTTSGRAGGELFF. DNA of the CDR3: TGCAGCGTTACTACTAGCGGGAGGGCCGGCGGGGAGCTGTTTTTT.

The chain uses TRBV5-6 and TRBJ2-1, with 13 positions matching TRBD2. Germline CDR1 reads SGHDT; CDR2 reads YYEEEE. The CDR3 covers 17 residues. J was trimmed by 4 bases and V by 4 bases; bases with no gene match: 8. Written as DNA, the CDR3 is TGTGCCAGCAGCCCGGGACTAGCGGGGCTATATTACAATGAGCAGTTCTTC. As protein: CASSPGLAGLYYNEQFF. The full variable domain, completed using reference TRBV5-6 and TRBJ2-1, is DAGVTQSPTHLIKTRGQQVTLRCSPKSGHDTVSWYQQALGQGPQFIFQYYEEEERQRGNFPDRFSGHQFPNYSSELNVNALLLGDSALYLCASSPGLAGLYYNEQFFGPGTRLTVL.

This sequence joins TRBV6-5 and TRBJ1-3; the match to TRBD1 covers 8 bases. Looked up from germline, CDR1 is MNHEY and CDR2 is SVGAGI. The CDR3 contains 14 residues. Trimming removed 6 bases from V and 3 bases from J; junction bases left unmatched: 4. The chain's CDR3 is CASRPDRGGNTIYF. The CDR3 bases are TGTGCCAGCAGACCAGACAGGGGTGGAAACACCATATATTTT.

This sequence joins TRBV3-1 (or the pseudogene TRBV3-2) and TRBJ2-1; possibly TRBD1 for D (6 bases). The V end lost 4 bases, the J end lost 2 bases, and 15 bases lay between the germline ends. The CDR3 sequence is 16 residues long. Germline V CDR1 and CDR2: LGHDT, YNNKEL (reference sequence). CDR3 sequence: CASSRDTRGAYNEQFF. DNA for the CDR3: TGTGCCAGCAGCCGCGATACCAGGGGCGCCTACAATGAGCAGTTCTTC.

The rearrangement joins TRBV7-2 to TRBJ1-1, with 8 bases matching TRBD1. With 5 bases clipped from V and 2 bases from J, the junction kept 7 bases outside the gene matches. CDR1 and CDR2 (germline): SGHTA, FQGNSA. CDR3 length: 15 residues. This chain's CDR3 is CASSVTTGVNTEAFF. CDR3 bases: TGTGCCAGCAGCGTAACGACAGGGGTAAACACTGAAGCTTTCTTT.

V is TRBV9 and J is TRBJ1-1; D ambiguous. Germline-derived CDR1 and CDR2 are SGDLS and YYNGEE. V was shortened by 0 bases and J by 2 bases, with 5 bases between the two germline ends. This CDR3 is 13 amino acids long. DNA for the CDR3: TGTGCCAGCAGCGTAGCAGTAAACACTGAAGCTTTCTTT. Encoded protein: CASSVAVNTEAFF.

The chain couples TRBV2 to TRBJ2-1; TRBD2 agrees at 7 bases. Germline lookup yields CDR1 SNHLY and CDR2 FYNNEI. The CDR3 sequence is 14 residues long. Trimming removed 10 bases from V and 0 bases from J; junction bases left unmatched: 6. The CDR3 DNA reads TGTGCCAACCTAGCGGATAGCTCCTACAATGAGCAGTTCTTC. Its protein is CANLADSSYNEQFF.

CDR3 sequence (DNA): TGTGCCAGCAGCTTAGCGGGCGGGAGGACGTACAATGAGCAGTTCTTC. Amino acids: CASSLAGGRTYNEQFF. V is TRBV11-2 and J is TRBJ2-1; 8 bases align to TRBD2. The germline gives CDR1 SGHAT, CDR2 FQNNGV. This CDR3 has 16 residues. V shed 1 base, J shed 4 bases, and the junction held 6 bases outside the gene matches.

The chain recombines TRBV29-1 with TRBJ2-5; TRBD2 aligns across 7 bases. Trimming removed 5 bases from V and 1 base from J; junction bases left unmatched: 10. Per the germline V gene, CDR1 is SQVTM and CDR2 is ANQGSEA. The CDR3 spans 15 residues. In DNA form, the CDR3 reads TGCAGCGTTCGATCAAGAGGGGAGGGCCAAGAGACCCAGTACTTC. Translating gives CSVRSRGEGQETQYF. Together with reference TRBV29-1 and TRBJ2-5, the CDR3 gives the full variable domain: SAVISQKPSRDICQRGTSLTIQCQVDSQVTMMFWYRQQPGQSLTLIATANQGSEATYESGFVIDKFPISRPNLTFSTLTVSNMSPEDSSIYLCSVRSRGEGQETQYFGPGTRLLVL.